The clone carrying this TCR beta chain was observed many times. The antigen is undetermined. The entry originates in a study of T cell repertoires in cytomegalovirus infection. Looking at the study overall: Public TCR beta signatures provided an indication of both CMV infection and a matching HLA type.

MiXCR was run by TCRdb on the reads, yielding one entry per CDR3 protein. The data show 300,000 or so distinct CDR3 sequences, with roughly a quarter seen just once and approximately 15% held by the top ten. Study-wide points: Dominating the ex vivo response were HLA-C-restricted CMV-specific TCR beta clonotypes.

Germline CDR1 reads SGHAT; CDR2 reads FQNNGV. There are 16 residues in the CDR3. The V and J ends lost 3 bases and 0 bases respectively, with 9 bases between them. Sequencing was carried out using PBMCs. This sequence joins TRBV11-2 and TRBJ2-6; D call uncertain. This receptor was obtained from a human donor in good health (CMV status not recorded). Some clones in this sample may be carry-over from other donors' samples. This chain's CDR3 is CASSFWANSGANVLTF. The CDR3 coding sequence is TGTGCCAGCAGCTTTTGGGCGAACTCTGGGGCCAACGTCCTGACTTTC.